This TCR beta chain stems from a study of OX40 agonist ivuxolimab in advanced cancers. The germline gives CDR1 LNHDA, CDR2 SQIVND (reference sequence). The CDR3 consists of 15 residues. V was shortened by 2 bases and J by 6 bases, with 13 bases between the two germline ends. Libraries were prepared by immunoSEQ multiplex PCR; TCRdb keeps only in-frame clonotypes and omits some of them. The table shows some 70,000 clones, with approximately 93% occurring only once. The specimen was CD4+ or CD8+ T cells sorted from blood, collected in a trial of the OX40 agonist ivuxolimab. V is TRBV19 and J is TRBJ2-2, with a weak D call TRBD1 (6 bases). This sequence was found in an adult with an advanced solid tumor such as melanoma, head and neck, liver or kidney cancer. The CDR3 DNA is TGTGCCAGTAGTATAAACAGGGCGTCGCCCGGGGAGCTGTTTTTT. This gives the protein CASSINRASPGELFF.